This entry lists 21 T cell receptor beta chains sequenced from one sample in a study of blood T cell repertoires in COVID-19. The protocol was immunoSEQ multiplex PCR, while the TCRdb copy is restricted to in-frame clones and leaves out a portion. The table records some 230,000 clones, approximately 83% of them present only once. Sample: PBMCs or T cells enriched from blood (not recorded which). These receptors originate from a woman in her forties with acute COVID-19.

This clone has just one count. The chain is built from TRBV24-1 and TRBJ2-1, with 8 positions matching TRBD1. With V trimmed by 4 bases and J by 7 bases, 5 bases remained unmatched. Germline V CDR1 and CDR2: KGHDR, SFDVKD. CDR3 size: 14 residues. CDR3 amino acids: CATSDPDRVNEQFF. CDR3 bases: TGTGCCACCAGTGACCCGGACAGGGTAAATGAGCAGTTCTTC.

This chain joins TRBV27 and TRBJ1-4; D unresolved. The germline CDR1 and CDR2 sequences are MNHEY and SMNVEV (reference sequence). The CDR3 totals 15 residues. V gave up 3 bases and J gave up 2 bases, with 10 bases separating them. The CDR3 coding sequence is TGTGCCAGCAGTTTGGTTTCGGGGACTAATGAAAAACTGTTTTTT. Amino acids: CASSLVSGTNEKLFF.

This chain links TRBV5-1 with TRBJ1-4, with TRBD1 matching over 7 bases. The V and J ends lost 3 bases and 6 bases, in that order; junction bases with no gene match: 8. Germline V gene lookup returns CDR1 SGHRS and CDR2 YFSETQ. The CDR3 contains 15 residues. The CDR3 DNA reads as TGCGCCAGCAGCTCCGGACAGGTGGGGGATGAAAAACTGTTTTTT. Its protein is CASSSGQVGDEKLFF.

The chain joins TRBV13 to TRBJ1-1; the D gene is possibly TRBD1 (6 bases). CDR1 is PRHDT and CDR2 is FYEKMQ in the germline V gene (reference sequence). Trimming cost V 5 bases and J 4 bases, with 11 bases left between them. The CDR3 totals 13 residues. The CDR3 is CASSPRTVTEAFF. Written as DNA, the CDR3 is TGTGCCAGCAGCCCAAGGACAGTCACTGAAGCTTTCTTT.

V is TRBV6-5 and J is TRBJ1-2, with unresolved D. This CDR3 is built from 14 residues. Between the trimmed V and J ends, which lost 0 bases and 2 bases, there was a span of 7 bases. Germline CDR1 and CDR2: MNHEY and SVGAGI. The CDR3 region is CASSYSRGNYGYTF. CDR3 coding DNA: TGTGCCAGCAGTTACTCGAGAGGGAACTATGGCTACACCTTC.

This chain joins TRBV5-1 and TRBJ2-1, with TRBD1 matching 8 bases. The V gene's germline CDR1 is SGHRS and CDR2 YFSETQ. The V segment lost 4 bases and the J segment 3 bases; nucleotides outside the gene matches: 6. The CDR3 covers 15 residues. This CDR3 reads CASSRDRSLYNEQFF. CDR3 DNA: TGCGCCAGCAGCCGGGACAGGTCTCTCTACAATGAGCAGTTCTTC.

The rearrangement uses TRBV5-1 and TRBJ1-2, with TRBD1 as a possible D gene (6 bases). This CDR3 is built from 14 residues. Trimming took 4 bases from V and 1 from J, leaving 11 bases between them. CDR1 SGHRS and CDR2 YFSETQ come from the germline V gene. Written as DNA, the CDR3 is TGCGCCAGCAGCGTAGACAGGCGTAACTATGGCTACACCTTC. This encodes CASSVDRRNYGYTF.

This clone appeared a few times. The chain carries TRBV7-8 and TRBJ1-1, with D possibly matching TRBD1 (5 bases). Germline loops: CDR1 SGHVS, CDR2 FQNEAQ. V dropped 6 bases and J dropped 6 bases, with 17 bases sitting between them. The CDR3 is made up of 14 amino acids. The CDR3 sequence: CASSLAAGGAEAFF. CDR3 sequence (DNA): TGTGCCAGCAGTCTGGCAGCTGGAGGGGCTGAAGCTTTCTTT.

The chain joins TRBV19 to TRBJ2-1; D may be TRBD1 (5 bases). Germline CDR1 is LNHDA and CDR2 is SQIVND (reference sequence). This CDR3 is 12 amino acids long. V lost 8 bases and J lost 2, with 7 bases in between. The CDR3 DNA follows: TGTGCCAGTCTGGGGCCCTACAATGAGCAGTTCTTC. It translates to CASLGPYNEQFF.

This clone has just one count. J is TRBJ1-4 and V is TRBV6-1, with D maybe TRBD1 (6 bases). The CDR3 is 13 amino acids. The V end was cut by 3 bases, the J end by 9 bases, with 11 bases between. Germline loops: CDR1 MNHNS, CDR2 SASEGT. CDR3 bases: TGTGCCAGCAGTGACCAACAGGGACAAAAACTGTTTTTT. Translation: CASSDQQGQKLFF.

The chain is built from TRBV2 and TRBJ2-7; 8 bases match TRBD2. The CDR3 has 14 amino acids. V lost 8 bases and J lost 2; bases outside the gene matches: 8. CDR1 is SNHLY, CDR2 FYNNEI, per germline. CDR3 loop: CASLRGAPTYEQYF. Here the CDR3 DNA reads TGTGCCAGCTTGCGGGGGGCCCCCACCTACGAGCAGTACTTC.

J is TRBJ1-1 and V is TRBV28, with 11 bases matching TRBD1. V gave up 5 bases and J gave up 0 bases; unmatched junction bases: 5. This CDR3 is 16 amino acids long. Germline CDR1 and CDR2: MDHEN and SYDVKM. DNA of the CDR3: TGTGCCAGCAGTACCCGGACAGGGGGCTTGAACACTGAAGCTTTCTTT. It is translated as CASSTRTGGLNTEAFF.

A single count supports this clone. V usage is TRBV6-2 or TRBV6-3 and J usage is TRBJ2-1; TRBD2 agrees at 8 bases. The V and J ends lost 5 bases and 5 bases, in that order; junction bases with no gene match: 20. The germline V gene has CDR1 MNHEY and CDR2 SVGEGT. This CDR3 comprises 19 residues. Written as DNA, the CDR3 is TGTGCCAGCAGTAACCCCCGATCCGGGGGGGCACGATCAAACAATGAGCAGTTCTTC. It codes for CASSNPRSGGARSNNEQFF.

The V and J genes are TRBV27 and TRBJ1-2, with 10 bases fitting TRBD1. Germline values: CDR1 MNHEY, CDR2 SMNVEV (reference sequence). CDR3 length: 16 residues. V shed 10 bases and J 6 bases; nucleotides not matched to a gene: 17. CDR3 bases: TGTGCCACCTCGGGAGGGACAGGGGTGTTTATCGATGGCTACACCTTC. Encoded protein: CATSGGTGVFIDGYTF.

The J gene is TRBJ1-1, the V gene TRBV28; 7 bases align to TRBD1. CDR3 length equals 14 residues. CDR1 and CDR2 (germline): MDHEN, SYDVKM. V dropped 3 bases and J dropped 2; count of bases not matched to a gene: 3. CDR3 protein: CASSLAGGNTEAFF. The CDR3 DNA follows: TGTGCCAGCAGTTTGGCAGGGGGAAACACTGAAGCTTTCTTT.

This clone was counted a single time. The rearrangement uses TRBV5-1 and TRBJ2-7; 14 bases align to TRBD2. Losses at the gene ends were 6 bases for V and 0 bases for J; bases not matched to a gene: 8. Looked up from germline, CDR1 is SGHRS and CDR2 is YFSETQ. This CDR3 is 17 amino acids long. The CDR3 is CASTGTSGGSSSYEQYF. CDR3 DNA sequence: TGCGCCAGCACCGGGACTAGCGGGGGTTCCAGCTCCTACGAGCAGTACTTC.

CDR3 nucleotides: TGTGCCAGCAGTGAACCCGAGGGGGATTCGTACAATGAGCAGTTCTTC. Its protein product is CASSEPEGDSYNEQFF. The gene calls are TRBV2 and TRBJ2-1, with a weak D call TRBD1 (6 bases). V lost 2 bases, J lost 4 bases, and 15 bases lay in between. CDR3 length: 16 amino acids. The germline gives CDR1 SNHLY, CDR2 FYNNEI. Combining the CDR3 with reference TRBV2 and TRBJ2-1 gives the whole variable domain EPEVTQTPSHQVTQMGQEVILRCVPISNHLYFYWYRQILGQKVEFLVSFYNNEISEKSEIFDDQFSVERPDGSNFTLKIRSTKLEDSAMYFCASSEPEGDSYNEQFFGPGTRLTVL.

The chain combines TRBV4-1 with TRBJ1-5; no clear D gene. This CDR3 has 14 residues. Deletions cut 1 base from V and 4 bases from J, with 8 bases between. Germline V lookup: CDR1 MGHRA, CDR2 YSYEKL. The CDR3 here is CASSQVLLNQPQHF. CDR3 in DNA: TGCGCCAGCAGCCAAGTACTCCTAAATCAGCCCCAGCATTTT.

As DNA, the CDR3 is TGTGCCAGCAGCTTAACTGGCGCGGTCCCCACAGATACGCAGTATTTT. Protein: CASSLTGAVPTDTQYF. The V gene is TRBV7-3, the J gene TRBJ2-3, with D hard to call. The V gene lost 0 bases and the J gene lost 2 bases, with 12 bases spanning the gap. Germline lookup yields CDR1 SGHTA and CDR2 FQGTGA. CDR3 length equals 16 residues.

This clone has just one count. The chain links TRBV27 to TRBJ2-5, with a tentative D call TRBD1 (5 bases). CDR3 length: 12 amino acids. Trimming cost V 5 bases and J 3 bases, with 7 bases left between them. Germline values: CDR1 MNHEY, CDR2 SMNVEV (reference sequence). CDR3 nucleotide sequence: TGTGCCAGCAGTGGCAGGGAAGAGACCCAGTACTTC. Its translation: CASSGREETQYF.

V and J are TRBV7-9 and TRBJ1-4; D is unresolved. The germline CDR1 and CDR2 sequences are SEHNR and FQNEAQ (reference sequence). The V and J ends lost 3 bases and 8 bases respectively, with 28 bases between them. There are 19 residues in the CDR3. Here the CDR3 reads CASSFGNLGSGGLQEKLFF. DNA for the CDR3: TGTGCCAGCAGCTTCGGTAATCTTGGGAGTGGTGGGCTTCAGGAAAAACTGTTTTTT.